This TCR beta chain derives from a study of OX40 agonist ivuxolimab in advanced cancers. In the study overall: Hepatocellular carcinoma, melanoma, renal cell or head and neck cancer occurred in dose-escalation patients. Cohort: more than 75% men, mean age about 60, aged about 20 to 79. Therapy given before enrollment (anti-PD-1, anti-PD-L1 or anti-CTLA-4) was allowed, and under 45% had some. General study results and limits: Low normalized T-cell clonal expansion was additionally recorded for some nonresponders.

CDR1 SGHAT and CDR2 FQNNGV come from the germline V gene. The CDR3 contains 16 residues. V gave up 2 bases and J gave up 0 bases, with 13 bases separating them. In regard to this clone: What it binds is unknown.

The protocol was immunoSEQ multiplex PCR, while the TCRdb copy is restricted to in-frame clones and leaves out a portion. The sample contains some 52,000 clones, approximately 94% of which appear only once. Material: CD4+ or CD8+ T cells sorted from blood, obtained in a trial of the OX40 agonist ivuxolimab. The chain links TRBV11-2 to TRBJ1-1; D remains unclear. This clonotype originated in an adult with an advanced solid tumor such as melanoma, head and neck, liver or kidney cancer. For the CDR3, the DNA is TGTGCCAGCAGCTTAAGGCAGGACCCCATGAACACTGAAGCTTTCTTT. Translating gives CASSLRQDPMNTEAFF. The full variable domain, completed using reference TRBV11-2 and TRBJ1-1, is EAGVAQSPRYKIIEKRQSVAFWCNPISGHATLYWYQQILGQGPKLLIQFQNNGVVDDSQLPKDRFSAERLKGVDSTLKIQPAKLEDSAVYLCASSLRQDPMNTEAFFGQGTRLTVV.